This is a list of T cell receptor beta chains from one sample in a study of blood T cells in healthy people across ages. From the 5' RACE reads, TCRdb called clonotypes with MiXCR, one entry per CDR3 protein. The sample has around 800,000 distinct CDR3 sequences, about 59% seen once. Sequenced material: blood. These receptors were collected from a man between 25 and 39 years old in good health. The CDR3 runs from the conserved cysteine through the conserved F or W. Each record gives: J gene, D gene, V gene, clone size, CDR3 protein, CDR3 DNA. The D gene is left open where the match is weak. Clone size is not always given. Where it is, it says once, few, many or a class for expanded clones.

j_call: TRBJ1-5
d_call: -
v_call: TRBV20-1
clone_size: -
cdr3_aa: CSARDARTQGRNQPQHF
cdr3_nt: TGCAGTGCTAGAGACGCCAGAACACAGGGCAGGAATCAGCCCCAGCATTTT

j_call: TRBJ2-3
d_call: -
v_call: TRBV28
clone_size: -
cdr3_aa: CASSQPLTVLTDTQYF
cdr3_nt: TGTGCCAGCAGTCAGCCACTGACCGTTCTCACAGATACGCAGTATTTT

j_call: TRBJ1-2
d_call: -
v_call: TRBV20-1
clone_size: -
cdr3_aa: CSAREMTFPSRNYGYTF
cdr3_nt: TGCAGTGCTAGAGAGATGACATTCCCCTCCCGTAACTATGGCTACACCTTC

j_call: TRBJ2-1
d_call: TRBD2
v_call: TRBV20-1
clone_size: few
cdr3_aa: CSALAGSYNEQFF
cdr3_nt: TGCAGTGCTCTAGCGGGAAGCTACAATGAGCAGTTCTTC

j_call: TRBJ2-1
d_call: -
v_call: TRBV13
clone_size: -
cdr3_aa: CASSLRWEQFF
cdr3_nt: TGTGCCAGCAGCTTAAGGTGGGAGCAGTTCTTC

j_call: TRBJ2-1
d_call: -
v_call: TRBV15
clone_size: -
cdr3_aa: CATSGLGLPQLFF
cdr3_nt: TGTGCCACCAGCGGCCTGGGACTCCCCCAACTGTTCTTC

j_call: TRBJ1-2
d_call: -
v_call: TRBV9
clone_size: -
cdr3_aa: CASSIWDGGYTF
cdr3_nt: TGTGCCAGCAGCATATGGGACGGTGGCTACACCTTC

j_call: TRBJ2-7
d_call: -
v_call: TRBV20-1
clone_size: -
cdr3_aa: CSATRVVSYEQYF
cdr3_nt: TGCAGTGCAACCAGGGTTGTCTCCTACGAGCAGTACTTC

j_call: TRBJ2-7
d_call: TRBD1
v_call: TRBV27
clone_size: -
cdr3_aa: CASGTGVYEQYF
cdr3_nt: TGTGCCAGCGGGACAGGGGTCTACGAGCAGTACTTC

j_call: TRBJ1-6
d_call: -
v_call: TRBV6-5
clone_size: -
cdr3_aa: CASRGGRPNSPLHF
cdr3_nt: TGTGCCAGCAGGGGCGGGAGGCCGAATTCACCCCTCCACTTT

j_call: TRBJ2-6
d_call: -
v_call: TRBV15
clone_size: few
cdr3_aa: CATSRDSVFSGANVLTF
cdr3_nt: TGTGCCACCAGCAGAGATTCAGTTTTCTCTGGGGCCAACGTCCTGACTTTC

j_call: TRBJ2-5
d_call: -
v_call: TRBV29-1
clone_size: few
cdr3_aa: CSVEGTGEAQETQYF
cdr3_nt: TGCAGCGTTGAAGGAACAGGGGAGGCGCAAGAGACCCAGTACTTC

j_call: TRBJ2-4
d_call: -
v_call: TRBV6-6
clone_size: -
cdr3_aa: CASNAPGHLKNIQYF
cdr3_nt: TGTGCCAGCAATGCACCGGGACACCTCAAAAACATTCAGTACTTC

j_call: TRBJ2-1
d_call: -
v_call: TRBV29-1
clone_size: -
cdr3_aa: CSVEWQEFYNEQFF
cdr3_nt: TGCAGCGTTGAATGGCAGGAGTTCTACAATGAGCAGTTCTTC

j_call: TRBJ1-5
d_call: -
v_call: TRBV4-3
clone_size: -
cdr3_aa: CASSQDISPGPQHF
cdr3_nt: TGCGCCAGCAGCCAAGATATCTCCCCGGGGCCCCAGCATTTT

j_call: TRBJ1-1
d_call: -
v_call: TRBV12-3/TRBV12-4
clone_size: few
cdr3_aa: CASSPRNTEAFF
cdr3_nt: TGTGCCAGCAGTCCTCGGAACACTGAAGCTTTCTTT

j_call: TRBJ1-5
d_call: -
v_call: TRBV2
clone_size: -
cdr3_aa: CASGTDSNQPQHF
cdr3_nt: TGTGCCAGCGGGACGGATAGCAATCAGCCCCAGCATTTT

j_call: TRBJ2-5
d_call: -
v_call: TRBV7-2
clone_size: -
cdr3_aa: CASSFATQETQYF
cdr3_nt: TGTGCCAGCAGCTTCGCGACTCAAGAGACCCAGTACTTC

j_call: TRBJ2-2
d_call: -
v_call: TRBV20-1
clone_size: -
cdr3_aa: CSAREGGRRTGELFF
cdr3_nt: TGCAGTGCTAGAGAAGGAGGTCGGAGAACCGGGGAGCTGTTTTTT

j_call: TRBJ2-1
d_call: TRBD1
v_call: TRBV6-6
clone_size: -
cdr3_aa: CASTPRGQGHYNEQFF
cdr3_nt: TGTGCCAGCACCCCACGTGGACAGGGGCACTACAATGAGCAGTTCTTC